Each of the 28 T cell receptor beta chains below was sequenced from the same sample in a study of response to subunit inactivated influenza vaccine. In TCRdb, the RT-PCR reads were re-called with MiXCR into one record per CDR3 protein. The sample includes hundreds of thousands of distinct CDR3 sequences, approximately 15% of them seen just once. Sequenced here: PBMCs from blood, sampled 14 to 15 days before vaccination. The receptors derive from a man aged 50-60 years who received an inactivated influenza vaccine.

This clonotype turned up a few times. The chain links TRBV6-1 to TRBJ1-5; D remains ambiguous. Germline V gene sequence: CDR1 MNHNS, CDR2 SASEGT. There are 15 residues in the CDR3. Trimming removed 6 bases at V and 0 bases at J, with 12 bases between. CDR3 sequence reads: CASRRRDYSNQPQHF. Here the CDR3 DNA reads TGTGCCAGCAGAAGGAGAGATTATAGCAATCAGCCCCAGCATTTT.

This clonotype has a count of ten or more. V is TRBV2 and J is TRBJ1-1; a possible D gene is TRBD1 (5 bases). The germline gives CDR1 SNHLY, CDR2 FYNNEI. The CDR3 contains 13 residues. Trimming cost V 4 bases and J 7 bases, with 13 bases left between them. As DNA, the CDR3 is TGTGCCAGCAGTGTCTGGGGGACTAATGAAGCTTTCTTT. Translated, it gives CASSVWGTNEAFF.

This clonotype has a handful of counts. V usage is TRBV7-2 and J usage is TRBJ2-3; possible D gene TRBD1, 5 bases. CDR1 is SGHTA, CDR2 FQGNSA, per germline. The ends were cut back, 5 bases at V and 0 bases at J, with 15 bases in the middle. The CDR3 totals 16 residues. The CDR3 DNA sequence: TGTGCCAGCAGCCGTTTTCAAGGGGTTAGCACAGATACGCAGTATTTT. Translating gives CASSRFQGVSTDTQYF.

This clonotype has more than one count but fewer than ten. The CDR3 nucleotides are TGTGCCACCAGCCCCGGGGAAGCGGGGCCCTACGAGCAGTACTTC. Translating it yields CATSPGEAGPYEQYF. This chain links TRBV15 with TRBJ2-7; the match to TRBD2 covers 7 bases. The J segment lost 2 bases and the V segment lost 5 bases, leaving 9 bases of the junction unmatched. Looked up from germline, CDR1 is LNHNV and CDR2 is YYDKDF (reference sequence). The CDR3 is 15 amino acids.

This clonotype appeared many times. The chain uses TRBV5-1 and TRBJ2-1, with 8 bases that match TRBD2. V gave up 0 bases and J gave up 6 bases; unmatched junction bases: 2. This CDR3 contains 14 residues. Germline CDR1 reads SGHRS; CDR2 reads YFSETQ. The CDR3 loop is CASSLGTSPNEQFF. In nucleotides, the CDR3 is TGCGCCAGCAGCTTGGGGACTAGCCCCAATGAGCAGTTCTTC.

This clonotype was counted only a few times. The rearrangement links TRBV10-3 to TRBJ2-1, with 12 bases aligning to TRBD2. Germline assignment: CDR1 ENHRY and CDR2 SYGVKD. V was pared by 10 bases and J by 7 bases, with 8 bases of the junction left unmatched. This CDR3 contains 14 residues. Written as DNA, the CDR3 is TGTGCCACTACCCGGACTAGCGGGAAGAATGAGCAGTTCTTC. It specifies CATTRTSGKNEQFF.

This clonotype was counted between two and nine times. The V call is TRBV5-1, the J call TRBJ2-5, with unresolved D. Trimming took 0 bases from V and 9 from J, leaving 12 bases between them. Germline CDR1 and CDR2: SGHRS and YFSETQ. CDR3 length: 13 residues. CDR3 sequence (DNA): TGCGCCAGCAGCTTGGCTTACGATGGGGCCCAGTACTTC. Translation: CASSLAYDGAQYF.

This clonotype showed up just a few times. This chain connects TRBV10-3 to TRBJ2-7; a possible D gene is TRBD2 (5 bases). With 3 bases removed from V and 11 bases from J, the gap between germline ends came to 17 bases. Germline CDR1 and CDR2: ENHRY and SYGVKD. This CDR3 has 13 residues. The CDR3 DNA follows: TGTGCCATCAGTGACGGGATCCTCGAGGGAGAGTACTTC. Translating gives CAISDGILEGEYF.

This clonotype has just a few counts. This sequence joins TRBV5-1 and TRBJ2-7, with D possibly TRBD2 on 6 matching bases. The germline V gene has CDR1 SGHRS and CDR2 YFSETQ. This CDR3 has 14 amino acids. Trimming cost V 2 bases and J 5 bases, with 14 bases left between them. CDR3 sequence (DNA): TGCGCCAGCAGCTTTTCGCGGGGTCCTGACGAGCAGTACTTC. This gives the protein CASSFSRGPDEQYF.

The chain employs TRBV10-3 and TRBJ2-3, with D perhaps matching TRBD2 (5 bases). V was trimmed by 6 bases and J by 4 bases, leaving 11 bases between them. The germline CDR1 and CDR2 sequences are ENHRY and SYGVKD. This CDR3 has 13 amino acids. Written as DNA, the CDR3 is TGTGCCATCAGGGTCGGAGGTCCAGATACGCAGTATTTT. Protein sequence: CAIRVGGPDTQYF.

This chain uses TRBV28 with TRBJ1-3; 7 bases match TRBD1. Germline V gene data show CDR1 as MDHEN and CDR2 as SYDVKM. The trim removed 6 bases at V and 3 bases at J, leaving 8 bases unmatched. The CDR3 has 15 residues. CDR3 DNA sequence: TGTGCCAGCAGGAACAGGGGCGAAAATGGAAACACCATATATTTT. Its protein is CASRNRGENGNTIYF.

The V gene is TRBV6-2 or TRBV6-3, the J gene TRBJ2-1; 10 positions agree with TRBD1. Germline V gives CDR1 MNHEY, CDR2 SVGEGT. V shed 6 bases, J shed 9 bases, and the junction held 5 bases outside the gene matches. The CDR3 sequence is 13 residues long. CDR3 in DNA: TGTGCCAGCAGCCGACAGGGGGCAAGTGAGCAGTTCTTC. Translating it yields CASSRQGASEQFF.

This clonotype was observed a handful of times. This chain uses TRBV7-8 with TRBJ2-3; D unresolved. This CDR3 spans 13 amino acids. V gave up 6 bases and J gave up 3 bases, with 10 bases separating them. Germline V gene lookup returns CDR1 SGHVS and CDR2 FQNEAQ. CDR3 residues: CASRGIGTDTQYF. CDR3 DNA: TGTGCCAGCAGGGGTATTGGGACAGATACGCAGTATTTT.

The CDR3 is CASSLGGTIYNEQFF. Written as DNA, the CDR3 is TGTGCCAGCAGCTTAGGGGGGACCATATACAATGAGCAGTTCTTC. The V gene is TRBV7-9, the J gene TRBJ2-1; the D gene could be TRBD1 or TRBD2 (5 bases each). Germline V gene data show CDR1 as SEHNR and CDR2 as FQNEAQ (reference sequence). The ends were cut back, 1 base at V and 4 bases at J, with 11 bases in the middle. The CDR3 extends over 15 amino acids.

The CDR3 loop is CASSLVSRVGTNTGELFF. The CDR3 nucleotides read TGTGCCAGCAGCTTAGTTTCCCGGGTCGGCACGAACACCGGGGAGCTGTTTTTT. V and J are TRBV11-2 and TRBJ2-2; unclear D gene. V was cut by 1 base and J by 0 bases, with 15 bases left in between. Germline V gene lookup returns CDR1 SGHAT and CDR2 FQNNGV. The CDR3 is made up of 18 amino acids.

The chain carries TRBV20-1 and TRBJ2-5, with 9 positions matching TRBD1. Germline CDR1 reads DFQATT; CDR2 reads SNEGSKA (reference sequence). The CDR3 contains 12 residues. The junction had 5 bases not matched to a gene; V was cut back by 6 bases and J by 6 bases. The DNA for the CDR3 is TGCAGTGCGCCGACAGGGGGGAAGACCCAGTACTTC. This gives the protein CSAPTGGKTQYF.

The genes are TRBV4-3 and TRBJ2-2; D uncertain. Trimming shortened V by 4 bases and J by 6 bases, and 12 bases separated the two germline ends. The germline gives CDR1 LGHNA, CDR2 YSLEER. CDR3 length equals 14 residues. CDR3 protein: CASSLQDWSGELFF. CDR3 sequence (DNA): TGCGCCAGCAGCCTTCAAGACTGGTCCGGGGAGCTGTTTTTT.

This clonotype was found a few times. This chain links TRBV5-1 with TRBJ2-5; TRBD2 might be the D (6 bases). The CDR3 is 15 residues long. Between the trimmed V and J ends, which lost 2 bases and 1 base, there was a span of 12 bases. From germline, CDR1 is SGHRS and CDR2 YFSETQ. In DNA form, the CDR3 reads TGCGCCAGCAGCTTCGGCGGGGCCGGCCAAGAGACCCAGTACTTC. Residues: CASSFGGAGQETQYF.

This clonotype was found a few times. The chain joins TRBV20-1 to TRBJ1-4, with D unresolved. Trimming cost V 5 bases and J 5 bases, with 9 bases left between them. The CDR3 length is 12 residues. Germline assignment: CDR1 DFQATT and CDR2 SNEGSKA (reference sequence). The CDR3 spells CSALAQNEKLFF. In DNA form, the CDR3 reads TGCAGTGCTCTAGCCCAAAATGAAAAACTGTTTTTT.

The genes are TRBV6-2 or TRBV6-3 and TRBJ2-7, with a tentative D call TRBD2 (6 bases). Trimming left V 9 bases short and J 2 bases short, with 17 bases between. Germline V gene lookup returns CDR1 MNHEY and CDR2 SVGEGT. This CDR3 region has 14 residues. The CDR3 protein is CARRDLLSPYEQYF. The CDR3 nucleotides read TGTGCCAGAAGGGACTTGTTGAGCCCCTACGAGCAGTACTTC.

This clonotype was recorded a few times. The chain couples TRBV20-1 to TRBJ2-3, with D perhaps matching TRBD1 (6 bases). V shed 3 bases and J shed 3 bases, with 13 bases lying between them. The CDR3 length is 14 residues. Germline assignment: CDR1 DFQATT and CDR2 SNEGSKA (reference sequence). For the CDR3, the DNA is TGCAGTGCTAGTGGACAGCAACTAACAGATACGCAGTATTTT. It is translated as CSASGQQLTDTQYF.

The chain carries TRBV28 and TRBJ2-7; tentative D call: TRBD1 (5 bases). The V gene's germline CDR1 is MDHEN and CDR2 SYDVKM. The ends were cut back, 6 bases at V and 0 bases at J, with 18 bases in the middle. This CDR3 comprises 16 residues. CDR3 amino acids: CASRGRWGESSYEQYF. DNA of the CDR3: TGTGCCAGCAGGGGCAGGTGGGGCGAGAGCTCCTACGAGCAGTACTTC.

V is TRBV15 and J is TRBJ2-3; no definite D call. V shed 1 base and J shed 3 bases, with 8 bases lying between them. This CDR3 has 14 amino acids. Germline V lookup: CDR1 LNHNV, CDR2 YYDKDF (reference sequence). CDR3 loop: CATSRGTVTDTQYF. The CDR3 nucleotides are TGTGCCACCAGCAGAGGGACGGTGACAGATACGCAGTATTTT. Full variable domain (outside the CDR3, taken from reference TRBV15 and TRBJ2-3): DAMVIQNPRYQVTQFGKPVTLSCSQTLNHNVMYWYQQKSSQAPKLLFHYYDKDFNNEADTPDNFQSRRPNTSFCFLDIRSPGLGDTAMYLCATSRGTVTDTQYFGPGTRLTVL.

The chain uses TRBV7-2 and TRBJ1-1, with a weak D call TRBD1 (5 bases). The CDR3 is made up of 13 amino acids. Between the trimmed V and J ends, which lost 4 bases and 3 bases, there was a span of 9 bases. Germline V gene data show CDR1 as SGHTA and CDR2 as FQGNSA. CDR3 sequence: CASSSAGDTEAFF. CDR3 nucleotides: TGTGCCAGCAGCTCTGCGGGGGACACTGAAGCTTTCTTT.

This clonotype has a count of ten or more. The V call is TRBV4-3, the J call TRBJ2-3, with 12 positions matching TRBD2. CDR3 size: 16 residues. CDR1 LGHNA and CDR2 YSLEER come from the germline V gene. The V and J ends lost 0 bases and 8 bases, in that order; junction bases with no gene match: 6. CDR3 nucleotide sequence: TGCGCCAGCAGCCAAGATGCGACTAGCGGGAGTAGTACGCAGTATTTT. Translating it yields CASSQDATSGSSTQYF.

This clonotype was recorded a few times. This chain links TRBV11-1 with TRBJ2-3, with D perhaps matching TRBD1 (6 bases). V lost 5 bases and J lost 2, with 26 bases in between. In germline, CDR1 is SGHAT, CDR2 FQDESV (reference sequence). The CDR3 spans 19 residues. The CDR3 loop reads CASSPFPGTGYSPTDTQYF. CDR3 nucleotide sequence: TGTGCCAGCAGCCCATTCCCGGGAACAGGGTATTCCCCCACAGATACGCAGTATTTT.

The chain couples TRBV12-3 or TRBV12-4 to TRBJ1-6, with D perhaps TRBD1 (6 bases). The CDR3 covers 14 residues. Trimming removed 3 bases from V and 7 bases from J, with 10 bases in between. The CDR3, as DNA: TGTGCCAGCAGTTTCGCAGGACAGAATTCACCCCTCCACTTT. This encodes CASSFAGQNSPLHF.

This clonotype was seen more than once but under ten times. The chain uses TRBV12-3 or TRBV12-4 and TRBJ1-2; no firm D call. CDR3 length: 12 amino acids. Trimming shortened V by 3 bases and J by 8 bases, and 10 bases separated the two germline ends. CDR3 DNA: TGTGCCAGCAGTTTCGCCAGGCAAGGCTACACCTTC. This sequence encodes CASSFARQGYTF.